The 32 T cell receptor beta chains listed next were all sequenced from one sample in a study of molecular identifiers for immune sequencing clone quantification. TCRdb reprocessed the PCR reads via MiXCR and lists one record per CDR3 protein. The sample consists of 600,000 to 650,000 distinct CDR3 sequences, 20% of them appearing once. Sample: naive CD8+ T cells from blood, with Jurkat cell RNA spiked in. The subset is: FACS-sorted CD8+CD4-CCR7+CD45RA+ naive T cells. Every receptor here comes from a human donor in good health. Some libraries in this study had Jurkat cell RNA spiked in.

This clonotype was recorded many times. This rearrangement joins TRBV7-9 to TRBJ1-2; the D is unclear. The CDR3 spans 11 residues. V lost 1 base and J lost 8, with 5 bases in between. Germline lookup yields CDR1 SEHNR and CDR2 FQNEAQ (reference sequence). The CDR3 DNA is TGTGCCAGCAGCTTAGAGGCGGGCTACACCTTC. Amino acids: CASSLEAGYTF.

As for this clonotype: A much larger clone is a single base away; this may be a read error. The J gene is TRBJ2-7, the V gene TRBV5-1, with no clear D. With 0 bases removed from V and 2 bases from J, the gap between germline ends came to 9 bases. From germline, CDR1 is SGHRS and CDR2 YFSETQ. This CDR3 spans 14 amino acids. The CDR3 DNA reads as TGCGCCAGCAGCTTGGACAGTAGGGCCTACGAGCAGTACTTC. Its protein product is CASSLDSRAYEQYF.

This clonotype showed up many times. The J gene is TRBJ2-3, the V gene TRBV5-1; TRBD2 might be the D (5 bases). CDR1 is SGHRS, CDR2 YFSETQ, per germline. The CDR3 totals 15 residues. Trimming stripped 1 base from V and 2 bases from J, with 11 bases between. The CDR3 DNA reads as TGCGCCAGCAGCTTGTTAGGGAGTAACACAGATACGCAGTATTTT. This translates into CASSLLGSNTDTQYF.

This clonotype was seen a few times. This chain connects TRBV11-3 to TRBJ2-3; TRBD2 agrees at 7 bases. The CDR3 sequence is 15 residues long. Losses at the gene ends were 1 base for V and 4 bases for J; bases not matched to a gene: 5. The germline V gene encodes CDR1 SGHNT and CDR2 YENEEA. The CDR3 DNA reads as TGTGCCAGCAGCTTAGTTGCGGGAGACGCAGATACGCAGTATTTT. Its protein product is CASSLVAGDADTQYF.

This clonotype was recorded a few times. The chain carries TRBV12-3 or TRBV12-4 and TRBJ2-1; 10 bases map to TRBD2. Germline trimming cut 5 bases from V and 8 bases from J; bases unmatched to any gene: 9. The CDR3 consists of 15 residues. The CDR3 loop is CASSLGTSAGDEQFF. Here the CDR3 DNA reads TGTGCCAGCAGTCTAGGGACTAGCGCTGGCGATGAGCAGTTCTTC.

V and J are TRBV9 and TRBJ1-6; D remains ambiguous. In germline, CDR1 is SGDLS, CDR2 YYNGEE. The CDR3 length is 15 residues. Trimming pared 4 bases from V and 8 bases from J, leaving 16 bases between. The CDR3 is CASSTGYGGDSPLHF. CDR3 nucleotides: TGTGCCAGCAGCACCGGTTATGGCGGCGATTCACCCCTCCACTTT.

The V and J genes are TRBV19 and TRBJ2-7, with 12 nucleotides matching TRBD2. V gave up 3 bases and J gave up 3 bases; unmatched junction bases: 12. This CDR3 comprises 18 residues. In germline, CDR1 is LNHDA, CDR2 SQIVND (reference sequence). This CDR3 reads CASSIDLAGGPSGYEQYF. CDR3 nucleotide sequence: TGTGCCAGTAGTATCGACCTAGCGGGAGGGCCATCTGGCTACGAGCAGTACTTC.

To note about this clonotype: This may arise from a read error, as a much more abundant clone is one base away. The rearrangement uses TRBV24-1 and TRBJ2-2, with D tentatively TRBD2 (5 bases). This CDR3 comprises 17 residues. Per the germline V gene, CDR1 is KGHDR and CDR2 is SFDVKD. The CDR3 coding sequence is TGTGCCACCAGTGATTTTAACGCAGGCCCTGACACCGGGGAGCTGCTTTTT. Translated, it gives CATSDFNAGPDTGELLF.

This clonotype was detected only a few times. This may come from a read error, since a much larger clone is one base off. The chain is built from TRBV5-1 and TRBJ2-7; no firm D call. The CDR3 contains 13 residues. CDR1 and CDR2 from the germline V gene are SGHRS and YFSETQ. CDR3 DNA: TGCGCCAGCACCCATGGGTCTTCCTGCGAGCAGTACTTC. Its translation: CASTHGSSCEQYF.

In the case of this clonotype: A read error may be the cause here, since a much bigger clone is one base away. The V and J genes are TRBV30 and TRBJ2-7; D is tentatively TRBD1 or TRBD2 (5 bases each). V dropped 2 bases and J dropped 9 bases, with 23 bases sitting between them. The CDR3 runs to 15 residues. Germline CDR1 reads GTSNPN; CDR2 reads SVGIG (reference sequence). The CDR3: CAWSLPPGPRTGQYF. In DNA, the CDR3 is TGTGCCTGGAGTCTCCCCCCGGGACCAAGGACCGGGCAGTACTTC.

The chain employs TRBV9 and TRBJ2-7; 8 bases line up with TRBD2. This CDR3 is 15 amino acids long. Germline V gives CDR1 SGDLS, CDR2 YYNGEE. V lost 2 bases and J lost 4; bases outside the gene matches: 8. CDR3 DNA sequence: TGTGCCAGCAGCGTCGCTAGCGGGCCAGGGTACGAGCAGTACTTC. Its protein product is CASSVASGPGYEQYF.

This clonotype appeared many times. The chain combines TRBV7-2 with TRBJ2-1, with TRBD2 matching 10 bases. With 5 bases clipped from V and 0 bases from J, the junction kept 4 bases outside the gene matches. CDR3 length equals 16 residues. Germline CDR1 SGHTA, CDR2 FQGNSA. In DNA, the CDR3 is TGTGCCAGCAGCCTACTAGCGGGGCTCTCCTACAATGAGCAGTTCTTC. Its protein is CASSLLAGLSYNEQFF.

Concerning this clonotype itself: This may arise from a read error, as a much more abundant clone is one base away. The chain is built from TRBV24-1 and TRBJ2-2; D might be TRBD1 (6 bases). Trimming cost V 2 bases and J 3 bases, with 12 bases left between them. The CDR3 spans 16 residues. The germline CDR1 and CDR2 sequences are KGHDR and SFDVKD. CDR3 sequence (DNA): TGTGCCACCAGTGATTACAACAGGGCGGACACCGGGGAGCTGTTTTTT. It codes for CATSDYNRADTGELFF.

Many counts were recorded for this clonotype. The rearrangement links TRBV4-1 to TRBJ2-2; TRBD1 matches 8 bases. With V trimmed by 0 bases and J by 5 bases, 11 bases remained unmatched. CDR1 is MGHRA and CDR2 is YSYEKL in the germline V gene. The CDR3 is 18 residues long. The CDR3 nucleotides read TGCGCCAGCAGCCAAGATGCCGCGACAGGGGCTAGGACCGGGGAGCTGTTTTTT. This encodes CASSQDAATGARTGELFF.

Ten or more counts support this clonotype. The genes are TRBV28 and TRBJ2-6, with no clear D. The V gene's germline CDR1 is MDHEN and CDR2 SYDVKM. This CDR3 is 16 amino acids long. V dropped 3 bases and J dropped 0 bases, with 9 bases sitting between them. This CDR3 reads CASSFPPGSGANVLTF. The CDR3 nucleotides are TGTGCCAGCAGTTTCCCCCCAGGCTCTGGGGCCAACGTCCTGACTTTC.

This clonotype was counted many times. This chain uses TRBV19 with TRBJ2-4; 8 nucleotides match TRBD2. The trim removed 3 bases at V and 8 bases at J, leaving 9 bases unmatched. CDR1 LNHDA and CDR2 SQIVND come from the germline V gene (reference sequence). The CDR3 is 15 residues long. The CDR3 DNA reads as TGTGCCAGTAGTATTCGAGGGCTAGCGGGTGACATTCAGTACTTC. It translates to CASSIRGLAGDIQYF.

This clonotype came up many times. V is TRBV28 and J is TRBJ2-7; tentatively, D is TRBD2 (6 bases). There are 17 residues in the CDR3. V lost 6 bases to trimming and J lost 3 bases, with 24 bases between them. The germline V gene has CDR1 MDHEN and CDR2 SYDVKM. CDR3 DNA: TGTGCCAGCAGCCTAAGACGAAACCGGGACTCAGACTACGAGCAGTACTTC. Residues: CASSLRRNRDSDYEQYF. The whole variable domain, filled in from reference TRBV28 and TRBJ2-7, reads DVKVTQSSRYLVKRTGEKVFLECVQDMDHENMFWYRQDPGLGLRLIYFSYDVKMKEKGDIPEGYSVSREKKERFSLILESASTNQTSMYLCASSLRRNRDSDYEQYFGPGTRLTVT.

This clonotype was recorded a few times. The CDR3 nucleotides are TGCAGTGCTAGAGATCCGAGGGGCGATCGGCCCCAGCATTTT. Translating gives CSARDPRGDRPQHF. This chain joins TRBV20-1 and TRBJ1-5, with D possibly matching TRBD1 (5 bases). CDR3 size: 14 residues. CDR1 and CDR2 (germline): DFQATT, SNEGSKA (reference sequence). With 0 bases removed from V and 9 bases from J, the gap between germline ends came to 15 bases.

This clonotype was observed once. A clone one base away is much larger, so this may be a read error. The chain is built from TRBV9 and TRBJ2-2; D gene uncertain. CDR3 length: 13 residues. The ends were cut back, 2 bases at V and 7 bases at J, with 9 bases in the middle. Germline V gives CDR1 SGDLS, CDR2 YYNGEE. DNA of the CDR3: TGTGCCAGCAGCGTCGAGACTGGCGGGGAGCTGTTTTTT. It codes for CASSVETGGELFF.

This clonotype was detected a few times. The chain has TRBV19 and TRBJ2-7, with 7 bases that match TRBD1. The ends lost 5 bases at V and 3 bases at J; junction bases unmatched: 7. There are 14 residues in the CDR3. CDR1 LNHDA and CDR2 SQIVND come from the germline V gene (reference sequence). CDR3 nucleotide sequence: TGTGCCAGTAGTGCAGGGGGTTCCAGCTACGAGCAGTACTTC. Translating gives CASSAGGSSYEQYF.

Concerning this clonotype: A read error is possible here, since a much larger clone lies one base away. The CDR3 does not end in the conserved phenylalanine or tryptophan, so this is likely a read error. The chain is built from TRBV14 and TRBJ2-2; perhaps TRBD1 as D (6 bases). CDR1 is SGHDN and CDR2 is FVKESK in the germline V gene. This CDR3 has 18 amino acids. The V and J ends lost 3 bases and 1 base respectively, with 18 bases between them. CDR3 in DNA: TGTGCCAGCAGCCACCAACCAACCGGGACAAGGAACACCGGGGAGCTGTTTCTT. Residues: CASSHQPTGTRNTGELFL.

This clonotype was picked up many times. V gene TRBV27 combines with J gene TRBJ2-5, with TRBD1 identical over 8 bases. Germline CDR1 and CDR2: MNHEY and SMNVEV (reference sequence). Trimming removed 10 bases from V and 5 bases from J; junction bases left unmatched: 12. The CDR3 has 14 residues. CDR3 nucleotide sequence: TGTGCCATCCCAGGGGGCGGGTTGGTGGAGACCCAGTACTTC. Protein product: CAIPGGGLVETQYF.

In the case of this clonotype: One base away lies a much larger clone, so this may be a sequencing read error. This rearrangement joins TRBV7-4 to TRBJ1-2, with D maybe TRBD1 (6 bases). CDR1 and CDR2 from the germline V gene are SGHVT and SQSDAQ. This CDR3 contains 16 residues. V lost 8 bases and J lost 7, with 26 bases in between. CDR3 protein: CASGPTYRTDGSGYTF. The CDR3 nucleotides read TGTGCCAGCGGCCCAACTTATCGGACAGACGGCTCTGGCTACACCTTC.

This clonotype was counted at least ten times. V is TRBV21-1 and J is TRBJ1-2; the table's D call, TRBD1, was not checked against the DNA. TRBV21-1 is marked as a pseudogene. This CDR3 has 13 amino acids. CDR3 coding DNA: TGTGCCAGCTTACAGGGGTTCCGGTATGGCTACACCTTC. Translation gives CASLQGFRYGYTF.

In regard to this clonotype: A read error may be the cause here, since a much bigger clone is one base away. The chain uses TRBV6-2 or TRBV6-3 and TRBJ2-7; 7 nucleotides match TRBD1. CDR1 and CDR2 (germline): MNHEY, SVGEGT. CDR3 length: 14 amino acids. The CDR3 protein is CANSFRTGLHEQYF. DNA of the CDR3: TGTGCCAACAGTTTCAGGACAGGCCTGCACGAGCAGTACTTC.

This clonotype has a count of ten or more. The DNA of the CDR3 is TGTGCCACCAGTGAGGGCAGGGGTGTCGATGAGCAGTTCTTC. Its protein is CATSEGRGVDEQFF. The chain links TRBV24-1 to TRBJ2-1; perhaps TRBD1 as D (6 bases). The CDR3 spans 14 residues. CDR1 is KGHDR and CDR2 is SFDVKD in the germline V gene. V was shortened by 4 bases and J by 8 bases, with 14 bases between the two germline ends.

Comment on this clonotype: A much bigger clone sits one base away, suggesting this may be a read error. The chain recombines TRBV6-2 or TRBV6-3 with TRBJ2-5; D is unclear. The germline V gene has CDR1 MNHEY and CDR2 SVGEGT. The length of the CDR3 is 14 residues. CDR3 sequence reads: CASSLAPRQGTQYF. The CDR3 DNA sequence: TGTGCCAGCAGTTTGGCACCCCGACAAGGGACCCAGTACTTC.

This clonotype was counted a single time. A much larger clone lies a single base off, so this may be a read error. The gene calls are TRBV28 and TRBJ2-3; 8 bases fit TRBD1. The CDR3 loop spans 18 amino acids. Germline CDR1 reads MDHEN; CDR2 reads SYDVKM. V trimming: 2 bases; J trimming: 0 bases; junction bases outside the gene matches: 10. The CDR3 region has the DNA TGTGCCAGCAGTTTACAACGGCTGACAGGGGAAAGCACAGATACGCAGTATTTT. It codes for CASSLQRLTGESTDTQYF.

This clonotype was observed at least ten times. The rearrangement links TRBV5-5 to TRBJ2-7; TRBD1 matches at 8 bases. V lost 4 bases and J lost 3; bases outside the gene matches: 3. The CDR3 is 13 amino acids. Germline assignment: CDR1 SGHKS and CDR2 YYEKEE (reference sequence). The CDR3 is CASSQTGVYEQYF. The CDR3 bases are TGTGCCAGCAGCCAGACAGGGGTCTACGAGCAGTACTTC.

V is TRBV7-8 and J is TRBJ1-1; tentatively, D is TRBD1 (5 bases). Germline V gives CDR1 SGHVS, CDR2 FQNEAQ. The CDR3 sequence is 14 residues long. Trimming took 1 base from V and 3 from J, leaving 9 bases between them. The CDR3 bases are TGTGCCAGCAGCTTAGAAGGAGGGGACACTGAAGCTTTCTTT. It codes for CASSLEGGDTEAFF.

This clonotype was counted many times. The chain combines TRBV6-5 with TRBJ2-1; 7 positions match TRBD2. The CDR3 has 12 residues. Looked up from germline, CDR1 is MNHEY and CDR2 is SVGAGI. J lost 5 bases, V lost 7 bases, and 2 bases had no gene match. CDR3 sequence: CASNAGDNEQFF. The CDR3 region has the DNA TGTGCCAGCAACGCGGGGGACAATGAGCAGTTCTTC.

There are many counts of this clonotype. The V and J genes are TRBV6-1 and TRBJ2-4, with D tentatively TRBD1 or TRBD2 (5 bases each). The V gene lost 10 bases and the J gene lost 0 bases, with 16 bases spanning the gap. The CDR3 is 15 residues long. Germline-derived CDR1 and CDR2 are MNHNS and SASEGT. Written as DNA, the CDR3 is TGTGCCACGGGGCAAACCCGAGGAGCCAAAAACATTCAGTACTTC. Protein product: CATGQTRGAKNIQYF.